The clone carrying this T cell receptor beta chain was seen more than once but under ten times. What it binds is unknown. TCRdb called the 5' RACE reads again in MiXCR, with one record for every CDR3 protein. Here the sample spans some 240,000 distinct CDR3 sequences, about 24% being singletons. This CDR3 region has 10 residues. Trimming took off 6 bases at V and 9 bases at J, with 10 bases between the two ends. Germline CDR1 is DFQATT and CDR2 is SNEGSKA (reference sequence). The source of the sample is a study of CD8 T cells in ankylosing spondylitis. Findings of the study overall: A TCR beta motif of eight highly homologous variants appeared characteristic of ankylosing spondylitis blood. With a CD8+ phenotype, disease-linked clones were relatively rare in peripheral blood. In the blood and synovial fluid of reactive arthritis, some motif variants had been previously reported. Matched ankylosing spondylitis synovial fluid reportedly showed significant enrichment of disease-linked clones.

This sequence originates from a male donor with ankylosing spondylitis or in good health (not recorded which). Sequencing used blood, either unsorted or a sorted T cell fraction (not recorded which). The V gene is TRBV20-1, the J gene TRBJ2-3, with D uncertain. This chain's CDR3 is CSAQYKTQYF. The CDR3 DNA reads as TGCAGTGCCCAGTACAAAACGCAGTATTTT.